The present T cell receptor (beta chain) was sequenced within a study of T cells in Graves' hyperthyroidism and ophthalmopathy. TCR beta CDR3 sequences were amplified from RNA transcripts. HTBI primers drove first-round RT-PCR of the TCR CDR3. TCRdb used MiXCR to reprocess the multiplex PCR reads, holding one entry per CDR3 protein. The repertoire holds fewer than 650,000 distinct CDR3 sequences, with 35% to 50% as singletons. This clonotype was detected many times. V was cut by 0 bases and J by 3 bases, with 13 bases left in between. Looked up from germline, CDR1 is SGHRS and CDR2 is YFSETQ. The CDR3 is made up of 16 amino acids.

This sequence was found in an adult woman with Graves' disease, either hyperthyroidism or ophthalmopathy (not recorded which). The chain is built from TRBV5-1 and TRBJ1-3; tentatively, D is TRBD1 (6 bases). Sequencing was done on a sample of peripheral blood or thyroid tissue (not recorded which). CDR3 region: CASSLGRQGSGNTIYF. DNA for the CDR3: TGCGCCAGCAGCTTGGGGCGGCAGGGGAGTGGAAACACCATATATTTT.